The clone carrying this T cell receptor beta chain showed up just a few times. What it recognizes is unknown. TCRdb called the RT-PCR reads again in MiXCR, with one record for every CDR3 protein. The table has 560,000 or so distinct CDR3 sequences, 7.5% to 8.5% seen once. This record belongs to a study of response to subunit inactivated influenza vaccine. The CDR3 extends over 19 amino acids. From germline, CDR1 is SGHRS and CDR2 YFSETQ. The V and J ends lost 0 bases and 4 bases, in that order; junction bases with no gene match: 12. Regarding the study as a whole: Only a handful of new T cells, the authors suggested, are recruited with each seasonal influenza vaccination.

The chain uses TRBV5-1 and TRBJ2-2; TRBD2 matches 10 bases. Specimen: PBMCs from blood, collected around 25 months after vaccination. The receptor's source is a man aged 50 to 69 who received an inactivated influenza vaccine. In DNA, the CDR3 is TGCGCCAGCAGCTTGGAAATCTCCGGGCTAGCGGGAGTCACCGGGGAGCTGTTTTTT. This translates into CASSLEISGLAGVTGELFF.